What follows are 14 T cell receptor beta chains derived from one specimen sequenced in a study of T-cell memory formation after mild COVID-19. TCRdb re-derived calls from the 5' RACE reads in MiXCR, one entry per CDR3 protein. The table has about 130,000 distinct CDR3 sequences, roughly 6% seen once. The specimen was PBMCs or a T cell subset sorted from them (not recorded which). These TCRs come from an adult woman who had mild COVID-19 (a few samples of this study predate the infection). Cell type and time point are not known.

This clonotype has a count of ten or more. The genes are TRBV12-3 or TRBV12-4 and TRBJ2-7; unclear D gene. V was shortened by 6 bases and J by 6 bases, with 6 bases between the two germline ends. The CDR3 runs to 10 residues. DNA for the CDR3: TGTGCCAGCAGACGCTGCGAGCAGTACTTC. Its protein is CASRRCEQYF.

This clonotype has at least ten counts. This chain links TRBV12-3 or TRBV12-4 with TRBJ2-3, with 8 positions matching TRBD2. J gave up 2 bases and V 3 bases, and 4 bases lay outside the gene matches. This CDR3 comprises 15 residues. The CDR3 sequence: CASSLSLADTDTQYF. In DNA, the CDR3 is TGTGCCAGCAGTTTGTCACTAGCGGACACAGATACGCAGTATTTT.

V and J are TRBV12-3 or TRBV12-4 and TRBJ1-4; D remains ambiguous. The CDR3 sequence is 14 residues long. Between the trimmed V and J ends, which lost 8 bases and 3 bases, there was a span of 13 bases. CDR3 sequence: CASGKQPSNEKLFF. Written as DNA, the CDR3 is TGTGCCAGCGGGAAACAGCCCTCTAATGAAAAACTGTTTTTT.

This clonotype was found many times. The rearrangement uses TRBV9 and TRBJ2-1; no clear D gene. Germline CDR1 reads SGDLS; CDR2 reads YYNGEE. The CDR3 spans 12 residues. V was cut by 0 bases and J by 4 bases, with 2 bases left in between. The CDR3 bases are TGTGCCAGCAGCGTAGGTTACAATGAGCAGTTCTTC. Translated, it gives CASSVGYNEQFF.

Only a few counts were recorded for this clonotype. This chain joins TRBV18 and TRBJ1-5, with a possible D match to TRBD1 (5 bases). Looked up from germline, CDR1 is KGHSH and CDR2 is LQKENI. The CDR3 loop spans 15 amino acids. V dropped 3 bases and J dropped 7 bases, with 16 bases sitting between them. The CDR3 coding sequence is TGTGCCAGCTCACCGGATCGGGGGGGATTGCAGCCCCAGCATTTT. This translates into CASSPDRGGLQPQHF.

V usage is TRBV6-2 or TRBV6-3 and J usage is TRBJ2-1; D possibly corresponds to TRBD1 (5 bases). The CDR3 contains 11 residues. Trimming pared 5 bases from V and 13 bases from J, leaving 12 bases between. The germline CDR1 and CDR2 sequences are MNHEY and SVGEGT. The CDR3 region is CASSDDSRQFF. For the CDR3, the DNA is TGTGCCAGCAGTGATGACAGCAGACAGTTCTTC.

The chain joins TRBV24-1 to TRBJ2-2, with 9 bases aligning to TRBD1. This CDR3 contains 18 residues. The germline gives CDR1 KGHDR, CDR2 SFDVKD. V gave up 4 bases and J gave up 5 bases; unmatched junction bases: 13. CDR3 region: CATSDLGTGSSRTGELFF. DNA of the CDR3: TGTGCCACCAGTGACCTCGGGACAGGGAGTTCGCGGACCGGGGAGCTGTTTTTT.

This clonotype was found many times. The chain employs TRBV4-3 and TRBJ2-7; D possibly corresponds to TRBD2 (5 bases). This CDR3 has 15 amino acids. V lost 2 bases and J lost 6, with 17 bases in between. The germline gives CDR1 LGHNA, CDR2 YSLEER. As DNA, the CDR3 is TGCGCCAGCAGCCAACACTCTCACTTAGGAGGCGAGCAGTACTTC. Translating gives CASSQHSHLGGEQYF.

The CDR3 protein is CASSRYTGELFF. CDR3 nucleotide sequence: TGTGCCAGCAGCCGGTACACCGGGGAGCTGTTTTTT. This sequence joins TRBV9 and TRBJ2-2; no reliable D call. Germline values: CDR1 SGDLS, CDR2 YYNGEE. CDR3 size: 12 residues. Trimming left V 4 bases short and J 3 bases short, with 4 bases between. Full variable domain (outside the CDR3, taken from reference TRBV9 and TRBJ2-2): DSGVTQTPKHLITATGQRVTLRCSPRSGDLSVYWYQQSLDQGLQFLIQYYNGEERAKGNILERFSAQQFPDLHSELNLSSLELGDSALYFCASSRYTGELFFGEGSRLTVL.

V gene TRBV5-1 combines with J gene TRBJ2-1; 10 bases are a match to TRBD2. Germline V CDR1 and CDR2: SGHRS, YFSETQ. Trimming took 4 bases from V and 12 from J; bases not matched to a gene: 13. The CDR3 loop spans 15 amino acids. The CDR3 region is CASSQEGLAGVAQFF. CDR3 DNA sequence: TGCGCCAGCAGCCAGGAGGGGCTAGCGGGAGTGGCGCAGTTCTTC.

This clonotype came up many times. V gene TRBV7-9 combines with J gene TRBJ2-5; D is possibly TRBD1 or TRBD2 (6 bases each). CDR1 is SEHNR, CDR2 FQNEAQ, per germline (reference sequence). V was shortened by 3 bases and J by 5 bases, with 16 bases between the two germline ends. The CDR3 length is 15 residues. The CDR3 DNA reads TGTGCCAGCAGCTTTACGGGGGCGCTGGGGGAGACCCAGTACTTC. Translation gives CASSFTGALGETQYF.

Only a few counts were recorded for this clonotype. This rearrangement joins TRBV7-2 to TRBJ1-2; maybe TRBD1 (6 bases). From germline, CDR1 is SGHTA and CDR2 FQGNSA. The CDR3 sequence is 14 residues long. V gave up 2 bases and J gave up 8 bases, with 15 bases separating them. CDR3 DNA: TGTGCCAGCAGCTTATACCGCCAGGGGCAGGGCTACACCTTC. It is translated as CASSLYRQGQGYTF.

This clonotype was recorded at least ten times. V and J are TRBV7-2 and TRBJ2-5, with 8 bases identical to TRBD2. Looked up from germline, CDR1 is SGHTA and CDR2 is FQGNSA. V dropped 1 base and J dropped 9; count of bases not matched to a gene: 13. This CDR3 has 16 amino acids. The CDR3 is CASSLVFTGGEAAQYF. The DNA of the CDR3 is TGTGCCAGCAGCTTAGTTTTTACGGGGGGGGAGGCGGCCCAGTACTTC.

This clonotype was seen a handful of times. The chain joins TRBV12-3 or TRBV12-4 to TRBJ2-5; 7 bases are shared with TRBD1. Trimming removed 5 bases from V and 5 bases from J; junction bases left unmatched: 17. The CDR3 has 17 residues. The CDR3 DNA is TGTGCCAGCAGTCAGGGGGTGCTGGCGACGGGTACGGAGACCCAGTACTTC. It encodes CASSQGVLATGTETQYF.